These 5 T cell receptor beta chains originate from one sample sequenced in a study of Graves' ophthalmopathy and Graves' hyperthyroidism. Transcripts of RNA were the source for amplifying TCR beta CDR3 regions. RT-PCR was first run with HTBI primers, then multiplex PCR in a second round. TCRdb analysed the multiplex PCR reads with MiXCR anew, one entry per CDR3 protein. The sample records hundreds of thousands of distinct CDR3 sequences, around a fifth being singletons. Specimen: peripheral blood. The receptors originated from a young woman with stable Graves' hyperthyroidism.

This clonotype came up many times. One junction end does not reproduce the germline sequence, and a read error may be involved. The chain has TRBV28 and TRBJ1-1, with D maybe TRBD1 (6 bases). Per germline, CDR1 MDHEN and CDR2 SYDVKM. CDR3 length: 12 residues. CDR3 protein: CASRGGGGDPAF. CDR3 sequence (DNA): TGTGCCAGCAGGGGGGGCGGAGGAGATCCCGCCTTT. Drawing the rest from reference TRBV28 and TRBJ1-1, the complete variable domain is DVKVTQSSRYLVKRTGEKVFLECVQDMDHENMFWYRQDPGLGLRLIYFSYDVKMKEKGDIPEGYSVSREKKERFSLILESASTNQTSMYLCASRGGGGDPAFGQGTRLTVV.

This clonotype was observed many times. The chain is built from TRBV10-3 and TRBJ2-4, with TRBD1 matching over 10 bases. The CDR3 length is 14 residues. V was pared by 6 bases and J by 5 bases, with 4 bases of the junction left unmatched. Germline V gene sequence: CDR1 ENHRY, CDR2 SYGVKD. DNA for the CDR3: TGTGCCATCAGCGTCGGGACAGGGGAAAACATTCAGTACTTC. Protein: CAISVGTGENIQYF.

The chain carries TRBV7-8 and TRBJ1-1; D perhaps matches TRBD1 (5 bases). Germline lookup yields CDR1 SGHVS and CDR2 FQNEAQ. The CDR3 consists of 14 residues. Deletions cut 5 bases from V and 4 bases from J, with 14 bases between. The CDR3 here is CASSPRAGSTEAFF. For the CDR3, the DNA is TGTGCCAGCAGCCCCCGGGCAGGGAGCACTGAAGCTTTCTTT.

The V call is TRBV12-3 or TRBV12-4, the J call TRBJ2-7; weak D call: TRBD1 (5 bases). The CDR3 extends over 15 amino acids. V lost 1 base and J 6 bases, leaving 16 bases between the germline ends. This CDR3 is CASSLEPGLGSEQYF. CDR3 nucleotides: TGTGCCAGCAGTTTAGAACCAGGGTTGGGCTCCGAGCAGTACTTC.

This clonotype appeared many times. The rearrangement links TRBV20-1 to TRBJ1-5; D uncertain. The germline V gene encodes CDR1 DFQATT and CDR2 SNEGSKA (reference sequence). The V gene lost 3 bases and the J gene lost 0 bases, with 12 bases spanning the gap. CDR3 length: 15 residues. The CDR3 reads CSARVSLYSNQPQHF. CDR3 bases: TGCAGTGCTAGGGTGTCACTCTATAGCAATCAGCCCCAGCATTTT.